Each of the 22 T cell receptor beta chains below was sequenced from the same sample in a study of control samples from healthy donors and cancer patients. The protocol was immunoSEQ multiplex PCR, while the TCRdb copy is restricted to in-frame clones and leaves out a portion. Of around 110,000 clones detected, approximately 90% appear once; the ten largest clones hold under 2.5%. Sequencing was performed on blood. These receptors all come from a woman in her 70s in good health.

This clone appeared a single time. CDR3 loop: CASSLAGIVSNQPQHF. CDR3 DNA sequence: TGTGCCAGCAGCTTAGCAGGGATTGTCAGCAATCAGCCCCAGCATTTT. The rearrangement joins TRBV7-8 to TRBJ1-5, with D unclear. Germline values: CDR1 SGHVS, CDR2 FQNEAQ. The CDR3 is made up of 16 amino acids. V was clipped by 0 bases and J by 1 base, with 10 bases between them.

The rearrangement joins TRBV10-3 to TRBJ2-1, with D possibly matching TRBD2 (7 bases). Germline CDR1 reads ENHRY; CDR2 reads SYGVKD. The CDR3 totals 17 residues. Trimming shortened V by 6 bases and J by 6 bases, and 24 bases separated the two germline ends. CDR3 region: CAISGGRGGPLANEQFF. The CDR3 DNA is TGTGCCATCAGCGGAGGGAGGGGGGGTCCTCTGGCCAATGAGCAGTTCTTC.

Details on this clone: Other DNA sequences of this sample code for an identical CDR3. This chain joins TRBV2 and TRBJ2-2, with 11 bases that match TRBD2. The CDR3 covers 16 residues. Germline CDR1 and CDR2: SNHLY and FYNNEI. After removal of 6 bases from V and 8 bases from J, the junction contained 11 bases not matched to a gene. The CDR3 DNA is TGTGCCAGCAGCCAAGGACTAGCGGGTGGGGCGGGGGAGCTGTTTTTT. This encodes CASSQGLAGGAGELFF.

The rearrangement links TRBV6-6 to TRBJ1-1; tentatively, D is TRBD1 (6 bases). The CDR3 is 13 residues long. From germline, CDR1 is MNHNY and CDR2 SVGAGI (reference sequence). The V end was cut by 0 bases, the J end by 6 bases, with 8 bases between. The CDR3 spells CASSYSGGPEAFF. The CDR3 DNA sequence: TGTGCCAGCAGTTACTCAGGGGGGCCTGAAGCTTTCTTT.

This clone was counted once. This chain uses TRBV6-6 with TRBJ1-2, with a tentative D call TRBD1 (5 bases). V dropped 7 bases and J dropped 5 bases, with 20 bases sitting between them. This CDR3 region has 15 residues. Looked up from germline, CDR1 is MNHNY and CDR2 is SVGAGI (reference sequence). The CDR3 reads CASTSDPGTVYGYTF. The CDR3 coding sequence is TGTGCCAGCACCTCCGACCCAGGGACCGTGTATGGCTACACCTTC.

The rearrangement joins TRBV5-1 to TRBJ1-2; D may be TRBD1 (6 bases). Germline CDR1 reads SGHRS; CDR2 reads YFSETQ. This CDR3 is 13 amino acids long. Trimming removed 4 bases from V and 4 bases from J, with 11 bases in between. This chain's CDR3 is CASSPWTAYGYTF. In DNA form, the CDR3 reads TGCGCCAGCAGCCCCTGGACAGCCTATGGCTACACCTTC.

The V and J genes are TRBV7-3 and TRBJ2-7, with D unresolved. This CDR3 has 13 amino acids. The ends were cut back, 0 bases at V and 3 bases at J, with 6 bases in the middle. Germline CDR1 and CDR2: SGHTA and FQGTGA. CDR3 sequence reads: CASSLTADYEQYF. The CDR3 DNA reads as TGTGCCAGCAGCTTAACGGCAGACTACGAGCAGTACTTC.

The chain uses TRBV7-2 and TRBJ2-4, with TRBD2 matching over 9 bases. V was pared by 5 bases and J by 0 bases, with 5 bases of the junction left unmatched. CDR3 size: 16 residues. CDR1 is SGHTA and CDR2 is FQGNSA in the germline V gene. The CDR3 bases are TGTGCCAGCAGCATGACTAGCGGTCAAGCCAAAAACATTCAGTACTTC. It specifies CASSMTSGQAKNIQYF.

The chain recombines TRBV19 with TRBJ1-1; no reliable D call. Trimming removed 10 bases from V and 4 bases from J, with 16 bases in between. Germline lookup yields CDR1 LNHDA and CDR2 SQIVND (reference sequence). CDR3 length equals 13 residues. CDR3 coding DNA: TGTGCCACCCAAGACCGGCCGGGCACTGAAGCTTTCTTT. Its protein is CATQDRPGTEAFF.

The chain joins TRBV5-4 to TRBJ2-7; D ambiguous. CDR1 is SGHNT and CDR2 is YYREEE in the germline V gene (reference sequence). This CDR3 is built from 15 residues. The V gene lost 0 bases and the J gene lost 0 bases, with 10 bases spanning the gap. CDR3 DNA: TGTGCCAGCAGCTTGGACAAGGCGAGCTCCTACGAGCAGTACTTC. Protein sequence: CASSLDKASSYEQYF.

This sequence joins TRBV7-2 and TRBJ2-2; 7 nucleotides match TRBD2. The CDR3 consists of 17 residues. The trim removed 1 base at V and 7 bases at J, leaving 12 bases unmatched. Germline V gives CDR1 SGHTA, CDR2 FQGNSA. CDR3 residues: CASSLEPVLASHGELFF. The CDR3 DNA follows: TGTGCCAGCAGCTTAGAGCCGGTACTAGCGTCACACGGGGAGCTGTTTTTT.

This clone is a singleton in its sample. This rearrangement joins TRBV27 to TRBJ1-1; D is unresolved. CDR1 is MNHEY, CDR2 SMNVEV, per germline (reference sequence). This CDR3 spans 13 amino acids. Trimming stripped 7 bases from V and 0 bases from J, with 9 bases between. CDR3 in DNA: TGTGCCAGCATAAGCAACATGAACACTGAAGCTTTCTTT. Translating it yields CASISNMNTEAFF.

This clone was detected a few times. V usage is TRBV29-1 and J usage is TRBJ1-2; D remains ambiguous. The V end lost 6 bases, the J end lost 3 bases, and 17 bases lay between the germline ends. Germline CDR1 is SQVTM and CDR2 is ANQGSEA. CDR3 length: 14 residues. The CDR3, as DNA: TGCAGCGTCCTATTACTAGCGGGTGACTATGGCTACACCTTC. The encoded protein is CSVLLLAGDYGYTF.

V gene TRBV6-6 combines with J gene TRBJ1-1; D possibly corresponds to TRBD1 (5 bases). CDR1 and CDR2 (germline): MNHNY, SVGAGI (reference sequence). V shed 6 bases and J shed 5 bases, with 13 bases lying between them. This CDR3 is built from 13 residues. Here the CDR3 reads CASSWGGETEAFF. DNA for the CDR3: TGTGCCAGCAGCTGGGGGGGGGAAACTGAAGCTTTCTTT.

The CDR3 DNA is TGTGCCAGCAGTTCACAGATACAAGAGACCCAGTACTTC. This sequence encodes CASSSQIQETQYF. The V gene is TRBV12-3 or TRBV12-4, the J gene TRBJ2-5; D is unclear. The V and J ends lost 4 bases and 2 bases respectively, with 8 bases between them. This CDR3 is 13 amino acids long.

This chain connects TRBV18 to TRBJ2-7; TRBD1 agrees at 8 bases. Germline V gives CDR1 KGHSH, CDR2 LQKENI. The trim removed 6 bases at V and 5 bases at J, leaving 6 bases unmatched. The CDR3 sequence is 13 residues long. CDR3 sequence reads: CASSPGQGNEQYF. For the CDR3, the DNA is TGTGCCAGCTCGCCTGGACAGGGAAACGAGCAGTACTTC.

Here the CDR3 DNA reads TGTGCCAGCAGTAGTTTAGGGGAAGGCTACACCTTC. Amino acids: CASSSLGEGYTF. This chain connects TRBV27 to TRBJ1-2, with TRBD1 as a possible D gene (5 bases). The length of the CDR3 is 12 residues. Germline loops: CDR1 MNHEY, CDR2 SMNVEV (reference sequence). V was clipped by 5 bases and J by 8 bases, with 12 bases between them.

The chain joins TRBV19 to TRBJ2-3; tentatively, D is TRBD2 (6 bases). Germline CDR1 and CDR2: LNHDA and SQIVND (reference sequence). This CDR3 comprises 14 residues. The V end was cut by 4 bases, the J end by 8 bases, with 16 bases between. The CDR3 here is CASSTGLPRSTQYF. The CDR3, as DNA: TGTGCCAGTAGTACGGGACTCCCACGGAGTACGCAGTATTTT.

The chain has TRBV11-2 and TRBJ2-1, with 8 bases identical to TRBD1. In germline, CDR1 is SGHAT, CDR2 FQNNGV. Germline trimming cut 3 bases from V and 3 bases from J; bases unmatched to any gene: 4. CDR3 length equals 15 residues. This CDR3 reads CASSFGTGGYNEQFF. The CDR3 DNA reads TGTGCCAGCAGCTTTGGTACAGGGGGCTACAATGAGCAGTTCTTC.

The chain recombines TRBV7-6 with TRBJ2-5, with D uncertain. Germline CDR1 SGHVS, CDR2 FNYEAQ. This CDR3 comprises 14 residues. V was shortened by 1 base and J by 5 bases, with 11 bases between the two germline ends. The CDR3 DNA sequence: TGTGCCAGCAGCTTAGGTATTGCGCTGGAGACCCAGTACTTC. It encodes CASSLGIALETQYF. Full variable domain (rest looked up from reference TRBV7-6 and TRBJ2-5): GAGVSQSPRYKVTKRGQDVALRCDPISGHVSLYWYRQALGQGPEFLTYFNYEAQQDKSGLPNDRFSAERPEGSISTLTIQRTEQRDSAMYRCASSLGIALETQYFGPGTRLLVL.

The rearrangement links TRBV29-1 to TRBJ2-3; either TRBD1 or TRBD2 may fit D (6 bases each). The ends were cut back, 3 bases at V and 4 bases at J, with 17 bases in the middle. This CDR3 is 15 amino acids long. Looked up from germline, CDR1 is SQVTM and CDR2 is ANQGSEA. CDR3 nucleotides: TGCAGCGTTGATTCCGGGGGCGGTATGGCAGATACGCAGTATTTT. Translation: CSVDSGGGMADTQYF.

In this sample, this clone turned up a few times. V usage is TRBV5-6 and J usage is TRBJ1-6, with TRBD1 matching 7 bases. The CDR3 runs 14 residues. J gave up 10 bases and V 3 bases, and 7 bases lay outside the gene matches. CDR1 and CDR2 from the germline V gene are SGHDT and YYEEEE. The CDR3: CASSSGQAGSPLHF. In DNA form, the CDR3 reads TGTGCCAGCAGCTCCGGACAGGCCGGATCACCCCTCCACTTT.